Listed below are T cell receptor beta chains from one sample, sequenced in a study of blood T cells in healthy people across ages. TCRdb itself ran the 5' RACE reads through MiXCR, one entry per CDR3 protein. The table lists 1,100,000 or so distinct CDR3 sequences, 40% to 45% of them singletons. Sequencing was performed on blood. These receptors all stem from a woman aged 55-69 years in good health. The CDR3 runs from the conserved cysteine through the conserved F or W. Fields, in order: clone size, V gene, D gene, J gene, CDR3 DNA, CDR3 protein. D genes are given only for firm matches. Clone size is shown for a subset of rows, as once, few, many or a class of expanded clone.

clone size: once
V gene: TRBV28
D gene: TRBD1
J gene: TRBJ2-5
CDR3 DNA: TGTGCCAGCAGCCTGCCGGGACAGACGTACCAAGAGACCCAGTACTTC
CDR3 protein: CASSLPGQTYQETQYF

clone size: NA
V gene: TRBV3-1
D gene: NA
J gene: TRBJ2-6
CDR3 DNA: TGTGCCAGCAGCACCCAGAGAGGCGCCAACGTCCTGACTTTC
CDR3 protein: CASSTQRGANVLTF

clone size: once
V gene: TRBV12-3/TRBV12-4
D gene: NA
J gene: TRBJ1-5
CDR3 DNA: TGTGCCAGCACCCCCTCTCACAGCCAGCCCCAGCATTTT
CDR3 protein: CASTPSHSQPQHF

clone size: few
V gene: TRBV7-9
D gene: NA
J gene: TRBJ2-1
CDR3 DNA: TGTGCCAGCAGCCCCGGAGCCCGGACCGACTCCTACAATGAGCAGTTCTTC
CDR3 protein: CASSPGARTDSYNEQFF

clone size: many
V gene: TRBV15
D gene: NA
J gene: TRBJ2-5
CDR3 DNA: TGTGCCACCAGCAGAGACACGAGGGAGAGGTTTGAAGAGACCCAGTACTTC
CDR3 protein: CATSRDTRERFEETQYF

clone size: NA
V gene: TRBV27
D gene: NA
J gene: TRBJ1-1
CDR3 DNA: TGTGCCAGCAGACGGAGGGATTCAATGAACACTGAAGCTTTCTTT
CDR3 protein: CASRRRDSMNTEAFF

clone size: once
V gene: TRBV19
D gene: TRBD1
J gene: TRBJ1-2
CDR3 DNA: TGTGCCAGTAGTAGACAGGGGAGGAATAACTATGGCTACACCTTC
CDR3 protein: CASSRQGRNNYGYTF

clone size: NA
V gene: TRBV5-1
D gene: NA
J gene: TRBJ1-6
CDR3 DNA: TGCGCCAGCAGCCTCACAGGGCCCAGGTTTGGCTCACCCCTCCACTTT
CDR3 protein: CASSLTGPRFGSPLHF

clone size: once
V gene: TRBV6-2/TRBV6-3
D gene: NA
J gene: TRBJ1-2
CDR3 DNA: TGTGCCAGCAGTTACAGTTCGGATGGCTACACCTTC
CDR3 protein: CASSYSSDGYTF

clone size: few
V gene: TRBV20-1
D gene: NA
J gene: TRBJ1-5
CDR3 DNA: TGCAGTGCTAGAGGACCCGGCGTTCAGCCCCAGCATTTT
CDR3 protein: CSARGPGVQPQHF

clone size: NA
V gene: TRBV6-5
D gene: TRBD2
J gene: TRBJ2-1
CDR3 DNA: TGTGCCAGCAATCCAAACTTCGGGGGGGGGCGCAATGAGCAGTTCTTC
CDR3 protein: CASNPNFGGGRNEQFF

clone size: NA
V gene: TRBV25-1
D gene: NA
J gene: TRBJ2-5
CDR3 DNA: TGTGCCAGCAGCGATCCGGGAAAAAAGCAAGAGACCCAGTACTTC
CDR3 protein: CASSDPGKKQETQYF

clone size: NA
V gene: TRBV15
D gene: NA
J gene: TRBJ1-5
CDR3 DNA: TGTGCCACCAGCAGAGTAAGGAGCAATCAGCCCCAGCATTTT
CDR3 protein: CATSRVRSNQPQHF

clone size: few
V gene: TRBV28
D gene: TRBD2
J gene: TRBJ2-1
CDR3 DNA: TGTGCCAGCAGTTTATCAGCGGGAGGCGCACACCGGGGGGATGAGCAGTTCTTC
CDR3 protein: CASSLSAGGAHRGDEQFF

clone size: NA
V gene: TRBV15
D gene: TRBD2
J gene: TRBJ2-1
CDR3 DNA: TGTGCCACCAGCAGTTCCGGGACTAGCGACAGTGAGCAGTTCTTC
CDR3 protein: CATSSSGTSDSEQFF

clone size: few
V gene: TRBV25-1
D gene: TRBD1
J gene: TRBJ2-1
CDR3 DNA: TGTGCCAGCAGTGAGCTACAGGGGAGCTCCTACAATGAGCAGTTCTTC
CDR3 protein: CASSELQGSSYNEQFF

clone size: NA
V gene: TRBV9
D gene: TRBD2
J gene: TRBJ2-1
CDR3 DNA: TGTGCCAGCAGCGTAGAGTCGGGGGGGCTACCCTACAATGAGCAGTTCTTC
CDR3 protein: CASSVESGGLPYNEQFF

clone size: NA
V gene: TRBV20-1
D gene: TRBD2
J gene: TRBJ2-1
CDR3 DNA: TGCAGTGCTAGAGATCTCCGGACTAGCGGCTACAATGAGCAGTTCTTC
CDR3 protein: CSARDLRTSGYNEQFF

clone size: NA
V gene: TRBV3-1
D gene: NA
J gene: TRBJ2-7
CDR3 DNA: TGTGCCAGCAGCCGCCGGGGCCTTGAAACCCAGTACTTC
CDR3 protein: CASSRRGLETQYF

clone size: NA
V gene: TRBV5-1
D gene: NA
J gene: TRBJ2-5
CDR3 DNA: TGCGCCAGCAGCGAGGGGACACGCCAAGAGACCCAGTACTTC
CDR3 protein: CASSEGTRQETQYF

clone size: few
V gene: TRBV2
D gene: NA
J gene: TRBJ2-1
CDR3 DNA: TGTGCCAGCAAATCGGACGCCGTTTCCTACAATGAGCAGTTCTTC
CDR3 protein: CASKSDAVSYNEQFF

clone size: NA
V gene: TRBV7-9
D gene: NA
J gene: TRBJ1-2
CDR3 DNA: TGTGCCAGCAGCTTAGAGGGCTGGAACTATGGCTACACCTTC
CDR3 protein: CASSLEGWNYGYTF

clone size: few
V gene: TRBV20-1
D gene: TRBD2
J gene: TRBJ2-3
CDR3 DNA: TGCAGTGCCAACGGGAGGATCGGCACAGATACGCAGTATTTT
CDR3 protein: CSANGRIGTDTQYF

clone size: NA
V gene: TRBV27
D gene: NA
J gene: TRBJ1-5
CDR3 DNA: TGTGCCAGCAGTCTACAGGGAGATAGCAATCACCCCCAGCATTTT
CDR3 protein: CASSLQGDSNHPQHF

clone size: NA
V gene: TRBV28
D gene: NA
J gene: TRBJ1-1
CDR3 DNA: TGTGCCAGCAGTTTTGGGGTTCTGAACACTGAAGCTTTCTTT
CDR3 protein: CASSFGVLNTEAFF

clone size: few
V gene: TRBV7-2
D gene: TRBD2
J gene: TRBJ2-4
CDR3 DNA: TGTGCCAGCAGCTTAGGCTCGTGGGGGCTTGGCAGCGGGAGGCCCGAAAACATTCAGTACTTC
CDR3 protein: CASSLGSWGLGSGRPENIQYF

clone size: NA
V gene: TRBV21-1
D gene: NA
J gene: TRBJ2-3
CDR3 DNA: TGTGCCAGCACCAAACCCCAAAGTCGGAGGGGAAAGAGCACAGATACGCAGTATTTT
CDR3 protein: CASTKPQSRRGKSTDTQYF

clone size: NA
V gene: TRBV19
D gene: TRBD1
J gene: TRBJ2-4
CDR3 DNA: TGTGCCAGTAGTACCCCGGACAGGTTAAACATTCAGTACTTC
CDR3 protein: CASSTPDRLNIQYF

clone size: few
V gene: TRBV3-1
D gene: TRBD1
J gene: TRBJ2-3
CDR3 DNA: TGTGCCAGCAGCCAGCTGACAGGGAGCACAGATACGCAGTATTTT
CDR3 protein: CASSQLTGSTDTQYF

clone size: NA
V gene: TRBV4-2
D gene: NA
J gene: TRBJ1-5
CDR3 DNA: TGTGCCAGCAGCCAAAGGGAGGAAGTTAATCAGCCCCAGCATTTT
CDR3 protein: CASSQREEVNQPQHF

clone size: NA
V gene: TRBV20-1
D gene: TRBD2
J gene: TRBJ2-1
CDR3 DNA: TGCAGTGCTAGAGCCCGACTAGCGGGAGCCAGAAGGGAGCAGTTCTTC
CDR3 protein: CSARARLAGARREQFF

clone size: NA
V gene: TRBV5-1
D gene: NA
J gene: TRBJ2-7
CDR3 DNA: TGCGCCAGCAGCTTGGCCCCACAGGGCTCCTACGAGCAGTACTTC
CDR3 protein: CASSLAPQGSYEQYF

clone size: few
V gene: TRBV9
D gene: NA
J gene: TRBJ2-3
CDR3 DNA: TGTGCCAGCAGCGTAGTCGGCATAGGCACAGATACGCAGTATTTT
CDR3 protein: CASSVVGIGTDTQYF

clone size: NA
V gene: TRBV5-1
D gene: TRBD1
J gene: TRBJ2-1
CDR3 DNA: TGCGCCAGCAGCTCATACAGGGGGCAAGATGAGCAGTTCTTC
CDR3 protein: CASSSYRGQDEQFF

clone size: NA
V gene: TRBV14
D gene: NA
J gene: TRBJ2-7
CDR3 DNA: TGTGCCAGCAGCGGGGACATAAACTACGAGCAGTACTTC
CDR3 protein: CASSGDINYEQYF

clone size: NA
V gene: TRBV25-1
D gene: TRBD1
J gene: TRBJ2-5
CDR3 DNA: TGTGCCAGCAGTACCGGGACAGGGAGAGGAGAGACCCTGTACTTC
CDR3 protein: CASSTGTGRGETLYF

clone size: NA
V gene: TRBV7-2
D gene: NA
J gene: TRBJ2-1
CDR3 DNA: TGTGCCAGCAGCTCCAAGCCACTAAGCCCTGAGCAGTTCTTC
CDR3 protein: CASSSKPLSPEQFF

clone size: NA
V gene: TRBV9
D gene: TRBD2
J gene: TRBJ2-5
CDR3 DNA: TGTGCCAGCAGCGAGTCAGGGAGGGCAGAGACCCAGCACTTC
CDR3 protein: CASSESGRAETQHF

clone size: few
V gene: TRBV6-1
D gene: NA
J gene: TRBJ2-3
CDR3 DNA: TGTGCCAGCAGTGGCAAACAGGGTTACACAGATACGCAGTATTTT
CDR3 protein: CASSGKQGYTDTQYF

clone size: NA
V gene: TRBV21-1
D gene: NA
J gene: TRBJ2-1
CDR3 DNA: TGTGCCAGCAGCCATTCAGGGCGGGAGGTCATCTTGTGGAATGAGCAGTTCTTC
CDR3 protein: CASSHSGREVILWNEQFF

clone size: NA
V gene: TRBV5-6
D gene: TRBD1
J gene: TRBJ2-1
CDR3 DNA: TGTGCCAGCAGCTTGGCCGACAGGGATGAAAATGAGCAGTTCTTC
CDR3 protein: CASSLADRDENEQFF

clone size: NA
V gene: TRBV4-2
D gene: NA
J gene: TRBJ1-5
CDR3 DNA: TGTGCCAGCAGCCAATCTGGGGGTCAGCCCCAGCATTTT
CDR3 protein: CASSQSGGQPQHF

clone size: NA
V gene: TRBV7-8
D gene: NA
J gene: TRBJ2-3
CDR3 DNA: TGTGCCAGCAGCTTACAGGCTCTGAGTGGTGGGAATACGCAGTATTTT
CDR3 protein: CASSLQALSGGNTQYF

clone size: NA
V gene: TRBV12-3/TRBV12-4
D gene: NA
J gene: TRBJ2-1
CDR3 DNA: TGTGCCAGCAGCCCGGGACACTTTCCCAATGAGCAGTTCTTC
CDR3 protein: CASSPGHFPNEQFF

clone size: few
V gene: TRBV20-1
D gene: TRBD2
J gene: TRBJ2-5
CDR3 DNA: TGCAGTGCTAGACCCGGACTAGCGAAGAGATCAGAGACCCAGTACTTC
CDR3 protein: CSARPGLAKRSETQYF

clone size: NA
V gene: TRBV29-1
D gene: TRBD2
J gene: TRBJ2-7
CDR3 DNA: TGCAGCGTTCGGGAGGGCCTTGGCGAGCAGTACTTC
CDR3 protein: CSVREGLGEQYF

clone size: once
V gene: TRBV12-3/TRBV12-4
D gene: TRBD2
J gene: TRBJ2-7
CDR3 DNA: TGTGCCAGCAGTTCCGGAGCGGGAGTTAATGAGCAGTACTTC
CDR3 protein: CASSSGAGVNEQYF

clone size: NA
V gene: TRBV20-1
D gene: TRBD2
J gene: TRBJ2-7
CDR3 DNA: TGCAGTGCTGAGGATAGGGCTAGCGGCTCCTACGAGCAGTACTTC
CDR3 protein: CSAEDRASGSYEQYF

clone size: NA
V gene: TRBV5-1
D gene: TRBD1
J gene: TRBJ1-1
CDR3 DNA: TGCGCCAGCAGCTTACCTACAGGGGGTGAAGCTTTCTTT
CDR3 protein: CASSLPTGGEAFF

clone size: once
V gene: TRBV7-2
D gene: NA
J gene: TRBJ2-4
CDR3 DNA: TGTGCCAGCAGCTTACGGGGGGCCGGTAACATTCAGTACTTC
CDR3 protein: CASSLRGAGNIQYF

clone size: NA
V gene: TRBV7-9
D gene: TRBD2
J gene: TRBJ2-3
CDR3 DNA: TGTGCCAGCAGCACCCGACGGACTAGCGGGACGACAGATACGCAGTATTTT
CDR3 protein: CASSTRRTSGTTDTQYF

clone size: NA
V gene: TRBV12-3/TRBV12-4
D gene: TRBD2
J gene: TRBJ2-3
CDR3 DNA: TGTGCCAGCAGTCTCTTCGGGGGGACCACAGATACGCAGTATTTT
CDR3 protein: CASSLFGGTTDTQYF

clone size: few
V gene: TRBV6-5
D gene: NA
J gene: TRBJ2-1
CDR3 DNA: TGTGCCAGCAACACCGGGGGGCAGGGTTATCGCAATGAGCAGTTCTTC
CDR3 protein: CASNTGGQGYRNEQFF

clone size: few
V gene: TRBV7-2
D gene: TRBD1
J gene: TRBJ2-2
CDR3 DNA: TGTGCCAGCAGTAAGACAGGGACGAACACCGGGGAGCTGTTTTTT
CDR3 protein: CASSKTGTNTGELFF

clone size: many
V gene: TRBV7-2
D gene: NA
J gene: TRBJ2-5
CDR3 DNA: TGTGCCAGCAGCTCCGGACCCCCAGGGGCCCAGTACTTC
CDR3 protein: CASSSGPPGAQYF

clone size: few
V gene: TRBV5-6
D gene: TRBD2
J gene: TRBJ2-5
CDR3 DNA: TGTGCCAGCGGCAGCGGGGTGGAGACCCAGTACTTC
CDR3 protein: CASGSGVETQYF

clone size: NA
V gene: TRBV6-2/TRBV6-3
D gene: TRBD2
J gene: TRBJ2-1
CDR3 DNA: TGTGCCAGCAGTTCAAGCGGGCGGGAGTGGAATGAGCAGTTCTTC
CDR3 protein: CASSSSGREWNEQFF

clone size: few
V gene: TRBV15
D gene: NA
J gene: TRBJ2-6
CDR3 DNA: TGTGCCACCAGCGAAAACTCTGGGTCCGGGGCCAACGTCCTGACTTTC
CDR3 protein: CATSENSGSGANVLTF

clone size: few
V gene: TRBV9
D gene: NA
J gene: TRBJ2-7
CDR3 DNA: TGTGCCAGCAGCGGTAGACGGAATCACTACGAGCAGTACTTC
CDR3 protein: CASSGRRNHYEQYF

clone size: once
V gene: TRBV20-1
D gene: NA
J gene: TRBJ2-3
CDR3 DNA: TGCAGTGCTACTCCTGCTAGCGATAGCACAGATACGCAGTATTTT
CDR3 protein: CSATPASDSTDTQYF